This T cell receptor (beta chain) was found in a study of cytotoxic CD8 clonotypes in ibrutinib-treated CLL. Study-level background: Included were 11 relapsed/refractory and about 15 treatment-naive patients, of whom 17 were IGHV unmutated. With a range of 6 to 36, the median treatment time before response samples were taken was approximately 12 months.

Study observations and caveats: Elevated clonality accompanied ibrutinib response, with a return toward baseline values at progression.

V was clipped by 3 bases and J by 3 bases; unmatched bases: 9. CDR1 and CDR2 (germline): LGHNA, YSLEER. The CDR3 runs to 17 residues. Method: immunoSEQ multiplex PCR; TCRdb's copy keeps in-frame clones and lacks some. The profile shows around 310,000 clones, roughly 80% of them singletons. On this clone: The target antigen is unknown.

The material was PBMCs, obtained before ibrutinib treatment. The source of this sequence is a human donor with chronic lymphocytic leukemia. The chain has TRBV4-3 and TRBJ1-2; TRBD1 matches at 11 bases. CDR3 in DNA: TGCGCCAGCAGCCAGGGGGACAGGGGGTCCCACTACTATGGCTACACCTTC. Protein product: CASSQGDRGSHYYGYTF.